This entry concerns a single T cell receptor (beta chain). This PCR relied on a set of 60 Vbeta primers and 13 Jbeta primers. Measured with immunoSEQ multiplex PCR; TCRdb has only the in-frame clones, and not every one. The table has about 61,000 clones, around 89% seen once. The sample belongs to a study of cytomegalovirus exposure and HLA in healthy donors. The receptor was derived from a man aged 30 to 39 in good health and CMV-seropositive. Sequenced: PBMCs.

CDR3 region: CASSSTGALNTEAFF. The CDR3 DNA reads as TGTGCCAGCAGTTCTACAGGGGCTTTGAACACTGAAGCTTTCTTT. V is TRBV28 and J is TRBJ1-1; 7 bases align to TRBD1. From germline, CDR1 is MDHEN and CDR2 SYDVKM. The CDR3 sequence is 15 residues long. The junction had 5 bases not matched to a gene; V was cut back by 4 bases and J by 0 bases.